These T cell receptor beta chains were read from a single sample in a study of T-cell reconstitution after alpha-beta-depleted transplantation in children. TCRdb reprocessed the PCR reads via MiXCR and lists one record per CDR3 protein. The data show fewer than 750,000 distinct CDR3 sequences, with 23% seen just once and over 12% held by the top ten. Sequenced material: PBMCs, mostly from graft donor cells, taken 360 days after TCRalphabeta/CD19-depleted stem cell transplant. These receptors were taken from a boy in the first two years of life who had a stem cell transplant for acute myeloid leukemia, so the T cells may come from the graft donor. Both conserved end residues are part of each CDR3. The order of the fields is D gene, V gene, J gene, clone size, CDR3 protein, CDR3 DNA. The D gene is left open where the match is weak. A row's size may be missing; if present it is once, few, many or a size class.

TRBD2	TRBV7-6	TRBJ2-2	-	CAISGTSTGELFF	TGTGCCATCTCCGGGACTAGCACCGGGGAGCTGTTTTTT
TRBD2	TRBV2	TRBJ2-1	many	CASSSTSGEFSSYNEQFF	TGTGCCAGCAGTTCGACTAGCGGGGAGTTCAGCTCCTACAATGAGCAGTTCTTC
-	TRBV9	TRBJ2-3	-	CASSVGWWQPFSTDTQYF	TGTGCCAGCAGCGTAGGTTGGTGGCAGCCTTTTAGCACAGATACGCAGTATTTT
-	TRBV7-9	TRBJ2-7	few	CASSFDYRVPPSYEQYF	TGTGCCAGCAGCTTCGATTACAGGGTACCACCCTCCTACGAGCAGTACTTC
-	TRBV3-1	TRBJ1-4	many	CASSLGFNEKLFF	TGTGCCAGCAGCCTTGGGTTTAATGAAAAACTGTTTTTT
-	TRBV3-1	TRBJ2-5	-	CASRSSIRASQGTQYF	TGTGCCAGCAGGTCTTCTATCCGGGCCTCCCAAGGGACCCAGTACTTC
-	TRBV15	TRBJ1-4	few	CATSRGARGTPWWATNEKLFF	TGTGCCACCAGCAGGGGAGCGCGGGGAACACCTTGGTGGGCAACTAATGAAAAACTGTTTTTT
-	TRBV6-1	TRBJ1-1	-	CASTAGHLNTEAFF	TGTGCCAGCACTGCGGGACATTTGAACACTGAAGCTTTCTTT
TRBD1	TRBV5-1	TRBJ2-3	few	CASSLPGQGVDTQYF	TGCGCCAGCAGCCTCCCGGGACAGGGTGTTGATACGCAGTATTTT
TRBD2	TRBV25-1	TRBJ2-5	few	CASSAVGSGPRETQYF	TGTGCCAGCAGTGCTGTAGGTAGCGGGCCCAGGGAGACCCAGTACTTC
-	TRBV7-2	TRBJ2-3	few	CASSSYYRTTGTDTQYF	TGTGCCAGCAGCTCGTATTATAGGACCACGGGCACAGATACGCAGTATTTT
-	TRBV24-1	TRBJ2-3	many	CATSDPVADTQYF	TGTGCCACCAGTGACCCGGTAGCAGATACGCAGTATTTT
TRBD1	TRBV5-1	TRBJ1-2	many	CASSLGTGTGYTF	TGCGCCAGCAGCTTGGGGACAGGGACCGGCTACACCTTC
-	TRBV5-1	TRBJ2-5	-	CASSLDPRGVQETQYF	TGCGCCAGCAGCTTGGACCCTCGTGGGGTTCAAGAGACCCAGTACTTC
-	TRBV20-1	TRBJ1-6	-	CSARVTGARGSPLHF	TGCAGTGCTAGAGTCACAGGAGCCCGGGGTTCACCCCTCCACTTT
TRBD1	TRBV28	TRBJ1-1	-	CASSQDRGRAFF	TGTGCCAGCAGTCAAGACAGGGGGCGAGCTTTCTTT
-	TRBV7-6	TRBJ2-5	few	CASTDRPTGQETQYF	TGTGCCAGCACCGACAGACCGACGGGACAAGAGACCCAGTACTTC
TRBD1	TRBV20-1	TRBJ1-2	few	CSALTTGTNYGYTF	TGCAGTGCTTTAACGACAGGGACCAACTATGGCTACACCTTC
-	TRBV27	TRBJ2-4	many	CASSLARIGGRGNIQYF	TGTGCCAGCAGTTTGGCCCGAATTGGGGGGCGCGGAAACATTCAGTACTTC
-	TRBV12-3/TRBV12-4	TRBJ1-3	-	CASTNGQSSGNTIYF	TGTGCCAGCACCAATGGACAATCATCTGGAAACACCATATATTTT
TRBD1	TRBV3-1	TRBJ2-2	many	CASSHRDRGTGELFF	TGTGCCAGCAGCCATAGGGACAGGGGGACCGGGGAGCTGTTTTTT
-	TRBV7-9	TRBJ2-1	-	CASSLAFRQEQFF	TGTGCCAGCAGCTTAGCATTCAGACAGGAGCAGTTCTTC
-	TRBV7-2	TRBJ2-3	-	CASSLKTGSTDTQYF	TGTGCCAGCAGCTTGAAGACTGGTAGCACAGATACGCAGTATTTT
-	TRBV7-6	TRBJ2-3	-	CASSLNGRTDTQYF	TGTGCCAGCAGCTTAAACGGGAGAACAGATACGCAGTATTTT
-	TRBV20-1	TRBJ2-5	many	CSALAWGQQETQYF	TGCAGTGCTCTCGCTTGGGGGCAACAAGAGACCCAGTACTTC
TRBD2	TRBV10-3	TRBJ2-2	few	CATSLPGLAGGQDTGELFF	TGTGCCACCTCACTACCGGGACTAGCGGGGGGGCAGGACACCGGGGAGCTGTTTTTT
-	TRBV15	TRBJ2-3	-	CATSMGLGTDTQYF	TGTGCCACCAGCATGGGACTCGGCACAGATACGCAGTATTTT
-	TRBV29-1	TRBJ2-3	many	CSVEWGDDTQYF	TGCAGCGTTGAATGGGGGGATGATACGCAGTATTTT
TRBD1	TRBV20-1	TRBJ1-1	few	CSAPGGQVNTEAFF	TGCAGTGCTCCGGGTGGACAGGTGAACACTGAAGCTTTCTTT
TRBD2	TRBV20-1	TRBJ2-1	-	CSARDLFKRGSYNEQFF	TGCAGTGCTAGAGACCTCTTTAAGCGGGGTTCCTACAATGAGCAGTTCTTC
-	TRBV29-1	TRBJ1-4	-	CSVEEGGEKLFF	TGCAGCGTTGAAGAGGGGGGTGAAAAACTGTTTTTT
-	TRBV6-2/TRBV6-3	TRBJ2-3	-	CASSYEGVAADTQYF	TGTGCCAGCAGTTACGAGGGGGTAGCGGCAGATACGCAGTATTTT
-	TRBV28	TRBJ1-2	-	CASSPGRGYGYTF	TGTGCCAGCAGCCCAGGGAGAGGCTATGGCTACACCTTC
-	TRBV10-3	TRBJ2-1	many	CAISEGGGEQFF	TGTGCCATCAGTGAGGGAGGTGGCGAGCAGTTCTTC
-	TRBV4-1	TRBJ2-1	-	CASSQATYNEQFF	TGCGCCAGCAGCCAAGCCACGTACAATGAGCAGTTCTTC
TRBD1	TRBV6-5	TRBJ2-3	few	CASSYSTGNKGPDTQYF	TGTGCCAGCAGTTACTCGACAGGGAATAAGGGGCCAGATACGCAGTATTTT
TRBD1	TRBV19	TRBJ1-2	-	CASIPRGRQGPHGYTF	TGTGCCAGTATTCCCAGAGGCAGACAGGGGCCTCATGGCTACACCTTC
-	TRBV10-3	TRBJ2-7	few	CAIRSSYEQYF	TGTGCCATCAGGTCTTCCTACGAGCAGTACTTC
TRBD1	TRBV20-1	TRBJ2-7	many	CSAAGTDFYEQYF	TGCAGTGCCGCCGGGACAGACTTCTACGAGCAGTACTTC
-	TRBV20-1	TRBJ2-7	-	CSARLQAGYEQYF	TGCAGTGCTAGGTTACAGGCGGGCTACGAGCAGTACTTC
TRBD2	TRBV12-3/TRBV12-4	TRBJ2-5	-	CASSSAGLAGGQETQYF	TGTGCCAGCAGTTCGGCCGGACTAGCGGGGGGGCAAGAGACCCAGTACTTC
-	TRBV11-1	TRBJ2-1	many	CASSATGEGYNEQFF	TGTGCCAGCAGCGCGACAGGGGAGGGCTACAATGAGCAGTTCTTC
-	TRBV20-1	TRBJ1-1	many	CSALTGNTEAFF	TGCAGTGCTCTTACAGGGAACACTGAAGCTTTCTTT
-	TRBV24-1	TRBJ2-2	many	CATSDSYYTGELFF	TGTGCCACCAGTGATTCTTATTACACCGGGGAGCTGTTTTTT
TRBD2	TRBV20-1	TRBJ2-5	many	CSARGGLGETQYF	TGCAGTGCCCGGGGGGGCCTTGGAGAGACCCAGTACTTC